This T cell receptor beta chain was sequenced during a study of blood T cell repertoires in COVID-19. Across the whole study: Donors in the United States, Italy and Spain gave samples during acute or convalescent COVID-19.

Remarks on this clone: A junction end diverges from the germline sequence, so it may reflect a read error.

The CDR3 runs to 16 residues. Germline-derived CDR1 and CDR2 are SSHAT and FNYEAQ (reference sequence). Seattle's cohort entered during active infection and was followed longitudinally. In the source study's methods: Reference gene primer amplification gave estimated nucleated cell counts. Method: immunoSEQ multiplex PCR; TCRdb's copy keeps in-frame clones and lacks some. From that table come the V and J calls and clone size; the DNA was used to work out D and trimming. The sample lists some 70,000 clones, about 90% occurring once. The chain combines TRBV7-7 with TRBJ2-2; D gene ambiguous. The sample consisted of peripheral blood. This clonotype was sampled from a man aged 50 to 59 with COVID-19, enrolled during active disease. Here the CDR3 reads CASSLSWSRNTGELFF. The CDR3 DNA is TGTGCTAGCAGCTTATCATGGAGTAGGAACACCGGGGAGCTGTTTTTT. Drawing the rest from reference TRBV7-7 and TRBJ2-2, the complete variable domain is GAGVSQSPRYKVTKRGQDVTLRCDPISSHATLYWYQQALGQGPEFLTYFNYEAQPDKSGLPSDRFSAERPEGSISTLTIQRTEQRDSAMYRCASSLSWSRNTGELFFGEGSRLTVL.